Presented here are 13 T cell receptor beta chains from one specimen sequenced in a study of cytomegalovirus exposure and HLA in healthy donors. The PCR used 60 Vbeta and 13 Jbeta primers. The table came from immunoSEQ multiplex PCR; TCRdb's copy has only in-frame clones and leaves some out. The sample has approximately 160,000 clones; roughly four fifths are singletons. The sequenced sample consisted of PBMCs. These receptors were taken from a woman in her forties or fifties in good health and CMV-seropositive.

V gene TRBV6-5 combines with J gene TRBJ1-1; TRBD1 might be the D (5 bases). The CDR3 length is 13 residues. V was pared by 2 bases and J by 2 bases, with 6 bases between. CDR1 is MNHEY and CDR2 is SVGAGI in the germline V gene. In DNA form, the CDR3 reads TGTGCCAGCAGTTACGGACATAACACTGAAGCTTTCTTT. Its protein product is CASSYGHNTEAFF.

This chain joins TRBV9 and TRBJ2-7; 9 bases agree with TRBD2. V was clipped by 4 bases and J by 2 bases; unmatched bases: 7. The CDR3 contains 15 residues. Germline V lookup: CDR1 SGDLS, CDR2 YYNGEE. The CDR3 DNA reads as TGTGCCAGCAGCACTTCAGCGGGGGGCGCCTACGAGCAGTACTTC. It specifies CASSTSAGGAYEQYF.

The chain is built from TRBV7-7 and TRBJ2-5; 7 bases match TRBD1. The CDR3 totals 13 residues. Trimming took 5 bases from V and 4 from J; bases not matched to a gene: 4. CDR1 and CDR2 (germline): SSHAT, FNYEAQ (reference sequence). The CDR3 coding sequence is TGTGCCAGCAGCACCCGACAGGGAGAGACCCAGTACTTC. This codes for CASSTRQGETQYF.

The chain joins TRBV6-4 to TRBJ1-1, with 7 bases lining up with TRBD1. The CDR3 sequence is 14 residues long. Per germline, CDR1 MRHNA and CDR2 SNTAGT. Trimming at V came to 6 bases and at J to 3 bases, leaving 7 bases not matched to a gene. CDR3 protein: CASRDTTGYTEAFF. CDR3 coding DNA: TGTGCCAGCAGAGATACGACAGGGTACACTGAAGCTTTCTTT.

V usage is TRBV4-2 and J usage is TRBJ2-2; the D gene is possibly TRBD1 (6 bases). The CDR3 is 15 residues long. Germline V gene data show CDR1 as LGHNA and CDR2 as YNFKEQ. The V gene lost 5 bases and the J gene lost 0 bases, with 10 bases spanning the gap. CDR3 nucleotides: TGTGCCAGCAGCTTAGGACAGTCGAACACCGGGGAGCTGTTTTTT. Residues: CASSLGQSNTGELFF.

This clone was seen just once. The gene calls are TRBV5-8 and TRBJ1-2; 9 nucleotides agree with TRBD1. The J segment lost 4 bases and the V segment lost 2 bases, leaving 6 bases of the junction unmatched. This CDR3 has 15 residues. Per the germline V gene, CDR1 is SGHTS and CDR2 is YDEGEE. The CDR3 loop reads CASSLMDRGGYGYTF. The DNA of the CDR3 is TGTGCCAGCAGCTTAATGGACAGGGGCGGCTATGGCTACACCTTC.

The chain recombines TRBV6-1 with TRBJ1-1, with D maybe TRBD1 (6 bases). Looked up from germline, CDR1 is MNHNS and CDR2 is SASEGT. V was cut by 1 base and J by 6 bases, with 18 bases left in between. The CDR3 spans 16 residues. CDR3 sequence: CASSEESGRGSAEAFF. CDR3 DNA sequence: TGTGCCAGCAGTGAAGAATCGGGCAGGGGATCTGCTGAAGCTTTCTTT.

The V call is TRBV6-1, the J call TRBJ1-2, with D possibly being TRBD1 (6 bases). Trimming pared 2 bases from V and 2 bases from J, leaving 12 bases between. The CDR3 consists of 15 residues. CDR1 is MNHNS, CDR2 SASEGT, per germline. The CDR3 spells CASSEIAGVNYGYTF. The CDR3 bases are TGTGCCAGCAGTGAAATAGCAGGGGTAAACTATGGCTACACCTTC.

This clone was found a few times. CDR3 protein: CASSKRGQAYYGYTF. The CDR3 nucleotides are TGTGCCAGCAGTAAAAGGGGACAGGCATACTATGGCTACACCTTC. The chain carries TRBV6-5 and TRBJ1-2; 8 bases align to TRBD1. Unmatched junction bases numbered 8, after V lost 5 bases and J lost 3 bases. CDR1 and CDR2 (germline): MNHEY, SVGAGI. The CDR3 is 15 residues long.

The chain has TRBV19 and TRBJ2-7; 12 nucleotides agree with TRBD1. Germline loops: CDR1 LNHDA, CDR2 SQIVND (reference sequence). The CDR3 totals 13 residues. The trim removed 10 bases at V and 5 bases at J, leaving 6 bases unmatched. Written as DNA, the CDR3 is TGTGCCACCAGGGACAGGGGGCGCGACGAGCAGTACTTC. Its protein product is CATRDRGRDEQYF.

The chain has TRBV5-1 and TRBJ1-1; possible D gene TRBD1, 6 bases. The CDR3 is made up of 16 amino acids. V was pared by 0 bases and J by 4 bases, with 16 bases between. Germline-derived CDR1 and CDR2 are SGHRS and YFSETQ. As DNA, the CDR3 is TGCGCCAGCAGCTTGGCAGCAGGGGCTGTGAGCACTGAAGCTTTCTTT. As protein: CASSLAAGAVSTEAFF.

The CDR3 DNA follows: TGTGCCAGCAGCCGCACTTCGACGGGGATCTCTGGAAACACCATATATTTT. Protein: CASSRTSTGISGNTIYF. This chain joins TRBV11-2 and TRBJ1-3, with D hard to call. The CDR3 is 17 residues long. Germline CDR1 is SGHAT and CDR2 is FQNNGV. Trimming cost V 5 bases and J 0 bases, with 17 bases left between them.

A note on this clone: Other DNA sequences in the sample encode the same CDR3. The chain links TRBV2 to TRBJ1-1, with TRBD1 matching 10 bases. V shed 6 bases, J shed 8 bases, and the junction held 6 bases outside the gene matches. Germline V lookup: CDR1 SNHLY, CDR2 FYNNEI. The CDR3 contains 13 residues. In DNA form, the CDR3 reads TGTGCCAGCAGCTCGGACAGGGGGACCGAAGCTTTCTTT. It yields the protein CASSSDRGTEAFF. Full variable domain (rest looked up from reference TRBV2 and TRBJ1-1): EPEVTQTPSHQVTQMGQEVILRCVPISNHLYFYWYRQILGQKVEFLVSFYNNEISEKSEIFDDQFSVERPDGSNFTLKIRSTKLEDSAMYFCASSSDRGTEAFFGQGTRLTVV.